This T cell receptor beta chain was found in a study of CD8+ T cells in alopecia areata. Notes on the study in general: Tissue-resident alphabeta T cells belonging to normal skin likewise get sequenced within scalp specimens.

The CDR3 extends over 12 amino acids. Germline V CDR1 and CDR2: SQVTM, ANQGSEA. V gave up 3 bases and J gave up 2 bases, with 7 bases separating them. Alopecia areata patients provided lesional scalp punch biopsies and peripheral blood. The authors sorted CD4+ and CD8+ T cells from PBMCs. The sequencing template was cDNA reverse transcribed from extracted RNA. Clones were sequenced by immunoSEQ multiplex PCR, and TCRdb holds only the in-frame ones, with some missing. The sample yields roughly 250,000 clones, roughly two thirds seen once. A remark on this clone: Its antigen is not known. This CDR3 is also generated by other DNA sequences in the sample.

The chain recombines TRBV29-1 with TRBJ1-1, with D unresolved. This material consisted of CD4+ T cells sorted from blood, taken at week 0. The clonotype originates from a human donor with alopecia areata. DNA of the CDR3: TGCAGCGTTGACAGCCTAAACACTGAAGCTTTCTTT. Amino acids: CSVDSLNTEAFF.